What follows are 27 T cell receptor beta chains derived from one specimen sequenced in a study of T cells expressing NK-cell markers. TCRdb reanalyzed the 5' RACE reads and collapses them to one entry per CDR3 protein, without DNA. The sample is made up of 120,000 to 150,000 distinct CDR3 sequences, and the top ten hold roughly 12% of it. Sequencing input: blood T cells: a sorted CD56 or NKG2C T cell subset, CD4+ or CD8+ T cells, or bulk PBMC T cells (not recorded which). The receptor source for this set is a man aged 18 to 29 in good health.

CDR3 in amino acids: CSVFGESGQFF. This chain connects TRBV20-1 to TRBJ2-1; the D call of TRBD2 rests on TCRdb alone, since no DNA is present to check it. CDR1 is DFQATT, CDR2 SNEGSKA, per germline (reference sequence). The CDR3 has 11 amino acids.

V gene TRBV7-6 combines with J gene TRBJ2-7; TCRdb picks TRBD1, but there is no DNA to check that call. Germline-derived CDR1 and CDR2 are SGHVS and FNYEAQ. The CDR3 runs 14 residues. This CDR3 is CASATPQGSNEQYF. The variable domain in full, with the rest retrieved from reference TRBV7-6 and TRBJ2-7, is GAGVSQSPRYKVTKRGQDVALRCDPISGHVSLYWYRQALGQGPEFLTYFNYEAQQDKSGLPNDRFSAERPEGSISTLTIQRTEQRDSAMYRCASATPQGSNEQYFGPGTRLTVT.

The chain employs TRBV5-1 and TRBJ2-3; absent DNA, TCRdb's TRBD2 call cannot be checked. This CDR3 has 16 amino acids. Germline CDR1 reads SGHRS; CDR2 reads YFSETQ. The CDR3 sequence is CASSLLPDSSTDTQYF. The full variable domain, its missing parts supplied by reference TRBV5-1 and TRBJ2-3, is KAGVTQTPRYLIKTRGQQVTLSCSPISGHRSVSWYQQTPGQGLQFLFEYFSETQRNKGNFPGRFSGRQFSNSRSEMNVSTLELGDSALYLCASSLLPDSSTDTQYFGPGTRLTVL.

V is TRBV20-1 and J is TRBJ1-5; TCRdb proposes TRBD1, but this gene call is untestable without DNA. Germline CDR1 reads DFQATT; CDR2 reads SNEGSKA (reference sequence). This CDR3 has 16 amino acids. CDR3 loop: CSASSGGQGAGQPQHF.

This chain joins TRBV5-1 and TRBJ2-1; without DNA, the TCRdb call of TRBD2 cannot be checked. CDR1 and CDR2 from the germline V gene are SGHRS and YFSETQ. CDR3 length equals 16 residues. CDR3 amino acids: CASSTGLAGGWNEQFF.

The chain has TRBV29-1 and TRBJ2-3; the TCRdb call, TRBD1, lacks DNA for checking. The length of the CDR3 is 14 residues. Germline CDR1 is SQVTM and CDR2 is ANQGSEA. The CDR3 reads CSVDGRDRADTQYF.

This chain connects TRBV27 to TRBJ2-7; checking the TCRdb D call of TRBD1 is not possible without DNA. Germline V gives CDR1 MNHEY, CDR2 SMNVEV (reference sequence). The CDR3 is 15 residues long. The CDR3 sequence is CASSLGGGFRDEQYF.

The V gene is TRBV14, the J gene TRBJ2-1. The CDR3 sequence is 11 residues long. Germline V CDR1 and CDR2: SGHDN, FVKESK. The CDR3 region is CASSQTNEQFF. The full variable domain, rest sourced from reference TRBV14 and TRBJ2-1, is EAGVTQFPSHSVIEKGQTVTLRCDPISGHDNLYWYRRVMGKEIKFLLHFVKESKQDESGMPNNRFLAERTGGTYSTLKVQPAELEDSGVYFCASSQTNEQFFGPGTRLTVL.

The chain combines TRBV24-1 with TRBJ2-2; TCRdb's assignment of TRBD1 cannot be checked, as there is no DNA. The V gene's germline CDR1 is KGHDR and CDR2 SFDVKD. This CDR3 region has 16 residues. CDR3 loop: CATSDLGGRENGELFF.

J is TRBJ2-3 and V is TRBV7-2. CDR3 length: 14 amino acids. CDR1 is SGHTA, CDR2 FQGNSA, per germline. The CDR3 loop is CASSLTHYTDTQYF.

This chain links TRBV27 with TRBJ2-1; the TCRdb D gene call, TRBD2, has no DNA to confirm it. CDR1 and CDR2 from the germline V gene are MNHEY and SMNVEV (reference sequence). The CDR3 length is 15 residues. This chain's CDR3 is CASSPRTRDGDEQFF.

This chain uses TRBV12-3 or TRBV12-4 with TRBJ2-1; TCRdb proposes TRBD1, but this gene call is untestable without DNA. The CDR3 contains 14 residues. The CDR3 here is CASSWTGPGNEQFF.

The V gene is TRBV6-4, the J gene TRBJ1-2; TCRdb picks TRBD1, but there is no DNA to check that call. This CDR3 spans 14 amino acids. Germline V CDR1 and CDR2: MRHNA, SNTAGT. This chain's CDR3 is CASTPTGSNYGYTF.

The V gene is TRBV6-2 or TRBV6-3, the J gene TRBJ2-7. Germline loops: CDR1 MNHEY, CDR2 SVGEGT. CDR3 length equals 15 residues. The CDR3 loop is CASSYLERESYEQYF.

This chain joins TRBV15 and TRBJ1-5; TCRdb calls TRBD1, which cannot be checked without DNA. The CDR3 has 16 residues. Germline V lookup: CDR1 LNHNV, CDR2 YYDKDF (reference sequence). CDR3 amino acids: CATSSSGTNSNQPQHF.

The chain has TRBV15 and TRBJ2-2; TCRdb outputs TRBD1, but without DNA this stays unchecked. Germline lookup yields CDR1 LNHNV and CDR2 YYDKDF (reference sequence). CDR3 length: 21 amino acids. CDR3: CATSRERTGGELAGNTGELFF.

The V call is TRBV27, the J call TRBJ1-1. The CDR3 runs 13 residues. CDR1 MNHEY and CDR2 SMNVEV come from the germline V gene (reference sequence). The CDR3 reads CASSLSWTGEAFF.

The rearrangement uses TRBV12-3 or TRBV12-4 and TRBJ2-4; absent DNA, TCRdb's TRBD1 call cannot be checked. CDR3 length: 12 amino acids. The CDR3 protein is CASTSMGDIQYF.

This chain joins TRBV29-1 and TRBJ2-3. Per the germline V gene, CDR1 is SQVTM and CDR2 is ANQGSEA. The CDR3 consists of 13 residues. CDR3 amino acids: CSVEVETLDTQYF.

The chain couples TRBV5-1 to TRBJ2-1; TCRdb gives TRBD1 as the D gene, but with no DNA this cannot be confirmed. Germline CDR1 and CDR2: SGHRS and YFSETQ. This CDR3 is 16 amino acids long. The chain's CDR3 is CASSLYRDRGFTEQFF.

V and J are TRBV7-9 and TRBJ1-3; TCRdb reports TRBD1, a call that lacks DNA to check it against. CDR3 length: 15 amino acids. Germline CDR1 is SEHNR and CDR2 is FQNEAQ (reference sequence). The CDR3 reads CASRPPLSSGNTIYF.

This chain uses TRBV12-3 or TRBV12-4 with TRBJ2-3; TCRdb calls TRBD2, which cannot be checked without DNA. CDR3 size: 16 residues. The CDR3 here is CASSPGTSDHTDTQYF.

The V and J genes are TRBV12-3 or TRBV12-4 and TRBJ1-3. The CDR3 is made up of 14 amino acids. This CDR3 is CASSPDSSGNTIYF.

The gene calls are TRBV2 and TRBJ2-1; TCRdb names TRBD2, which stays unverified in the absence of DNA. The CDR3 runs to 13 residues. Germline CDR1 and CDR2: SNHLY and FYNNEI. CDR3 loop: CASSNRLDNEQFF.

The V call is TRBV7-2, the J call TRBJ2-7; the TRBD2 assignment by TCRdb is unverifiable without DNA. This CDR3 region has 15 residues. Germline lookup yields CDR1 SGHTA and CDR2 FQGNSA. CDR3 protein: CASSSSSGSRYEQYF.

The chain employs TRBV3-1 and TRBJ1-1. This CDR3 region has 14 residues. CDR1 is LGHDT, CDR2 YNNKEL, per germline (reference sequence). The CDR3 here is CASSQDNGPFEAFF.

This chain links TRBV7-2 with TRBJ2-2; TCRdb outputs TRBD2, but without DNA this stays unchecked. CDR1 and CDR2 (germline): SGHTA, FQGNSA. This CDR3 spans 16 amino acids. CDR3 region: CASSPGLAGGTGELFF.